This T cell receptor beta chain was found in a study of molecular identifiers for immune sequencing clone quantification. General observations from the study: For effector cells, clones above 20 RNA copies held over 99% of molecules; for naive cells, under 1%. Even with some 990,000 naive cells present, spiked Jurkat TCR RNA from one cell was reportedly detectable. The sizes of highly expanded clones could be underestimated when identical TCR molecules share a barcode.

One entry per CDR3 protein, called by TCRdb with MiXCR from the PCR reads. The repertoire has over 600,000 distinct CDR3 sequences, 15% to 20% of them found once; the top ten carry roughly 0.85%. To note about this clonotype: Its matching antigen is unknown.

The CD8+CD4-CCR7+CD45RA+ phenotype defined the sorted naive CD8 T cells. Sequencing input: naive CD8+ T cells from blood, with Jurkat cell RNA spiked in. Subset: FACS-sorted CD8+CD4-CCR7+CD45RA+ naive T cells. This sequence originates from a human donor in good health. Some libraries in this study had Jurkat cell RNA spiked in.

Written as DNA, the CDR3 is TGTGCCAGTAGTATTATGACAGGGGTCGGCGGGGAGCTGTTTTTT. Translated: CASSIMTGVGGELFF. The chain couples TRBV19 to TRBJ2-2; the match to TRBD1 covers 8 bases. This CDR3 has 15 amino acids. J was trimmed by 7 bases and V by 3 bases; bases with no gene match: 7. Germline CDR1 reads LNHDA; CDR2 reads SQIVND (reference sequence). The complete variable domain, with remaining parts taken from reference TRBV19 and TRBJ2-2, reads DGGITQSPKYLFRKEGQNVTLSCEQNLNHDAMYWYRQDPGQGLRLIYYSQIVNDFQKGDIAEGYSVSREKKESFPLTVTSAQKNPTAFYLCASSIMTGVGGELFFGEGSRLTVL.